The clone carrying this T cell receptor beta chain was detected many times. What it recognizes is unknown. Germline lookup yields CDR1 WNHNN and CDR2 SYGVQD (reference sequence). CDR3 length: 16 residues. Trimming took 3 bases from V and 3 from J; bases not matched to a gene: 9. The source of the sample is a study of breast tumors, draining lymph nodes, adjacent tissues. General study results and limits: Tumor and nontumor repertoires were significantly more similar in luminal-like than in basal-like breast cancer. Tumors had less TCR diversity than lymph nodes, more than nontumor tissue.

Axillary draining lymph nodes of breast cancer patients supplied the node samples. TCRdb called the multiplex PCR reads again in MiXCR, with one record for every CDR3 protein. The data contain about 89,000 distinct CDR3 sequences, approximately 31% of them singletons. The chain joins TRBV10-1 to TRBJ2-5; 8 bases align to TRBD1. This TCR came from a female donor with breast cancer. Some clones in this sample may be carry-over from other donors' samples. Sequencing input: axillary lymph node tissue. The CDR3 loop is CASSENRGFAKETQYF. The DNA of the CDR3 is TGCGCCAGCAGTGAAAACAGGGGGTTTGCCAAAGAGACCCAGTACTTC.